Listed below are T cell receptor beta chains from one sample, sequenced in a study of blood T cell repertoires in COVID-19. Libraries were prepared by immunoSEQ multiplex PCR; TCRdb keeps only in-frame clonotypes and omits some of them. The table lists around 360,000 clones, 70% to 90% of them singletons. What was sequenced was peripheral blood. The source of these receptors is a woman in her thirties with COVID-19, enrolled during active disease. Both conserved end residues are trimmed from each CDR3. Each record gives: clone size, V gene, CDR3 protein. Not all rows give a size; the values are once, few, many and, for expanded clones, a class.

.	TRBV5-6	ASSFGTGRANYGYT
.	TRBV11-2	ASSLGQGGGGYT
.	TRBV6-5	ASSSNSGRLYNEQF
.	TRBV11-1	ASSRIAGSAYEQY
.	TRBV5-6	ASSYGVVDTEAF
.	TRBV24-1	ATAGGIYNEQF
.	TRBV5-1	ATYGGGNYGYT
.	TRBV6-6	ASSYPGQGSPLH
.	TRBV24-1	ATSEGDTGANVLT
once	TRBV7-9	ASTLGGANEKLF
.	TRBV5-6	ASSYPTGNTEAF
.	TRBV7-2	ASSWYRDSEQY
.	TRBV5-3	ARRMSGTVYNEQF